These 30 T cell receptor beta chains share one sample of origin, sequenced in a study of T-cell memory formation after mild COVID-19. TCRdb passed the 5' RACE reads through MiXCR, listing each CDR3 protein once. The sample lists hundreds of thousands of distinct CDR3 sequences; around 24% were seen once. Input material: PBMCs or a T cell subset sorted from them (not recorded which). All receptors come from an adult woman who had mild COVID-19 (a few samples of this study predate the infection). Cell type and time point are not known.

This clonotype came up many times. A read error may account for a junction end that differs from germline. The chain has TRBV4-3 and TRBJ2-4; D gene uncertain. The CDR3 totals 16 residues. The V gene's germline CDR1 is LGHNA and CDR2 YSLEER. CDR3 in amino acids: CASSEEFGRAKNIQYF. The CDR3 DNA is TGCGCCAGCAGCGAAGAATTCGGGCGAGCCAAAAACATTCAGTACTTC.

J is TRBJ2-3 and V is TRBV15; 8 bases align to TRBD2. Per the germline V gene, CDR1 is LNHNV and CDR2 is YYDKDF (reference sequence). The length of the CDR3 is 16 residues. The junction had 8 bases not matched to a gene; V was cut back by 1 base and J by 5 bases. The CDR3 here is CATSRGLAGYQDTQYF. CDR3 sequence (DNA): TGTGCCACCAGCAGAGGGTTAGCGGGATATCAAGATACGCAGTATTTT.

The J gene is TRBJ1-2, the V gene TRBV15; TRBD1 matches at 9 bases. With 4 bases clipped from V and 2 bases from J, the junction kept 8 bases outside the gene matches. The CDR3 length is 16 residues. The germline gives CDR1 LNHNV, CDR2 YYDKDF (reference sequence). CDR3 protein: CATSIPGQGTNYGYTF. DNA for the CDR3: TGTGCCACCAGCATCCCGGGACAGGGAACCAACTATGGCTACACCTTC.

Comments on this clonotype: No DNA is shown, since the ends of the CDR3 on it are uncertain; the CDR3 is the one TCRdb lists. V usage is TRBV3-1 and J usage is TRBJ1-2; TRBD1 reflects the table's D call only, with no check against the DNA. Ends included, the CDR3 has 18 residues. The germline gives CDR1 LGHDT, CDR2 YNNKEL (reference sequence). This chain's CDR3 is CASSQGVGQGGSVRGYTF.

This clonotype was detected a few times. The chain uses TRBV6-5 and TRBJ2-1; the D gene is possibly TRBD1 (6 bases). The CDR3 has 17 residues. Trimming cost V 4 bases and J 0 bases, with 16 bases left between them. The germline V gene has CDR1 MNHEY and CDR2 SVGAGI. DNA of the CDR3: TGTGCCAGCAGTTGGGGCCTGACAGGACTCTCCTACAATGAGCAGTTCTTC. It yields the protein CASSWGLTGLSYNEQFF.

The chain employs TRBV20-1 and TRBJ1-6, with TRBD1 as a possible D gene (5 bases). Germline V lookup: CDR1 DFQATT, CDR2 SNEGSKA (reference sequence). The CDR3 has 15 amino acids. Trimming pared 6 bases from V and 4 bases from J, leaving 16 bases between. CDR3: CSALSGQAYNSPLHF. The CDR3 region has the DNA TGCAGTGCCTTGAGTGGACAAGCGTATAATTCACCCCTCCACTTT.

The chain carries TRBV2 and TRBJ2-1; TRBD1 matches 7 bases. This CDR3 spans 14 amino acids. V was clipped by 6 bases and J by 3 bases; unmatched bases: 5. Germline V lookup: CDR1 SNHLY, CDR2 FYNNEI. The CDR3 here is CASRTGTVYNEQFF. CDR3 coding DNA: TGTGCCAGCAGAACCGGGACAGTCTACAATGAGCAGTTCTTC.

This clonotype was detected a few times. This CDR3 is CSVSRERSFTDTQYF. CDR3 nucleotide sequence: TGCAGCGTGAGTCGCGAGAGGTCCTTCACAGATACGCAGTATTTT. This chain links TRBV29-1 with TRBJ2-3; the D is unclear. Trimming stripped 6 bases from V and 2 bases from J, with 18 bases between. Germline CDR1 SQVTM, CDR2 ANQGSEA. The CDR3 consists of 15 residues.

The chain has TRBV20-1 and TRBJ2-2; D gene uncertain. The ends were cut back, 4 bases at V and 1 base at J, with 4 bases in the middle. The V gene's germline CDR1 is DFQATT and CDR2 SNEGSKA (reference sequence). The CDR3 is 12 amino acids. CDR3 nucleotides: TGCAGTGCTACGGGGAACACCGGGGAGCTGTTTTTT. Translating it yields CSATGNTGELFF.

This clonotype turned up a few times. CDR3 residues: CATSRGDRLNTEAFF. CDR3 bases: TGTGCCACCAGCAGAGGGGACAGATTGAACACTGAAGCTTTCTTT. The chain joins TRBV15 to TRBJ1-1; the match to TRBD1 covers 7 bases. Per germline, CDR1 LNHNV and CDR2 YYDKDF (reference sequence). The CDR3 runs 15 residues. V trimming: 1 base; J trimming: 0 bases; junction bases outside the gene matches: 2.

This clonotype was counted only a few times. This CDR3 reads CASSHPTSTGTGAKGYTF. CDR3 bases: TGCGCCAGCAGCCATCCCACCTCCACCGGGACAGGGGCTAAAGGCTACACCTTC. V and J are TRBV4-1 and TRBJ1-2, with 10 bases matching TRBD1. The J segment lost 8 bases and the V segment lost 3 bases, leaving 18 bases of the junction unmatched. CDR1 is MGHRA, CDR2 YSYEKL, per germline. The CDR3 has 18 amino acids.

This chain connects TRBV6-2 or TRBV6-3 to TRBJ1-1; a weak D match, TRBD1 (5 bases). CDR1 MNHEY and CDR2 SVGEGT come from the germline V gene. Trimming removed 9 bases at V and 0 bases at J, with 20 bases between. The length of the CDR3 is 16 residues. The CDR3 region has the DNA TGTGCCAGTGATTCCGGGGCCCGGCTAATGAACACTGAAGCTTTCTTT. Amino acids: CASDSGARLMNTEAFF.

This chain joins TRBV11-2 and TRBJ2-1, with TRBD2 identical over 7 bases. Trimming cost V 2 bases and J 8 bases; bases outside gene matches: 12. CDR1 and CDR2 (germline): SGHAT, FQNNGV. This CDR3 is 16 amino acids long. CDR3 sequence reads: CASSLFGGGPEDEQFF. The CDR3 region has the DNA TGTGCCAGCAGCTTATTCGGGGGAGGGCCGGAAGATGAGCAGTTCTTC.

V gene TRBV3-1 combines with J gene TRBJ2-1; 11 nucleotides agree with TRBD2. V was pared by 6 bases and J by 6 bases, with 10 bases of the junction left unmatched. Germline V gene sequence: CDR1 LGHDT, CDR2 YNNKEL (reference sequence). This CDR3 contains 16 residues. This CDR3 is CASRLSGRDEGNEQFF. Written as DNA, the CDR3 is TGTGCCAGCAGACTTAGCGGGAGGGACGAAGGCAATGAGCAGTTCTTC.

This clonotype was observed a few times. This rearrangement joins TRBV4-3 to TRBJ2-7; 8 bases line up with TRBD2. The CDR3 has 14 residues. Trimming took 1 base from V and 3 from J; bases not matched to a gene: 2. Germline loops: CDR1 LGHNA, CDR2 YSLEER. The CDR3: CASSQAGGLYEQYF. As DNA, the CDR3 is TGCGCCAGCAGCCAAGCGGGAGGGCTCTACGAGCAGTACTTC.

The chain joins TRBV4-2 to TRBJ1-2; D may be TRBD1 (6 bases). The CDR3 has 15 residues. Germline V CDR1 and CDR2: LGHNA, YNFKEQ. The V and J ends lost 0 bases and 4 bases respectively, with 12 bases between them. The CDR3 region has the DNA TGTGCCAGCAGCCAAGATCTCCAGGGGCCCTATGGCTACACCTTC. Translation gives CASSQDLQGPYGYTF.

This clonotype was detected ten times or more. This CDR3 reads CASSEEETQYF. CDR3 DNA sequence: TGTGCCAGCAGTGAAGAGGAGACCCAGTACTTC. This chain connects TRBV2 to TRBJ2-5; D is undetermined. Trimming pared 1 base from V and 5 bases from J, leaving 2 bases between. The CDR3 totals 11 residues. Germline V gene lookup returns CDR1 SNHLY and CDR2 FYNNEI. The full variable domain, rest sourced from reference TRBV2 and TRBJ2-5, is EPEVTQTPSHQVTQMGQEVILRCVPISNHLYFYWYRQILGQKVEFLVSFYNNEISEKSEIFDDQFSVERPDGSNFTLKIRSTKLEDSAMYFCASSEEETQYFGPGTRLLVL.

This chain connects TRBV18 to TRBJ1-4; D remains ambiguous. This CDR3 contains 12 residues. CDR1 KGHSH and CDR2 LQKENI come from the germline V gene. V lost 3 bases to trimming and J lost 8 bases, with 7 bases between them. For the CDR3, the DNA is TGTGCCAGCTCACCCGAAGCAGAAAAACTGTTTTTT. Its translation: CASSPEAEKLFF.

V gene TRBV12-5 combines with J gene TRBJ2-1; D not resolved. Between the trimmed V and J ends, which lost 0 bases and 0 bases, there was a span of 12 bases. CDR1 is LGHNT, CDR2 FRNRAP, per germline. CDR3 length: 17 residues. The CDR3 nucleotides read TGTGCTAGTGGTTTGGTAACAAGCGCAGCCTCCTACAATGAGCAGTTCTTC. Translating gives CASGLVTSAASYNEQFF.

The V gene is TRBV20-1, the J gene TRBJ2-3, with 13 bases aligning to TRBD2. This CDR3 is built from 17 residues. V dropped 5 bases and J dropped 1; count of bases not matched to a gene: 9. Germline CDR1 reads DFQATT; CDR2 reads SNEGSKA (reference sequence). CDR3 loop: CSAHRGLAGVGTDTQYF. The CDR3 DNA follows: TGCAGTGCTCACAGAGGACTAGCGGGGGTTGGCACAGATACGCAGTATTTT.

The gene calls are TRBV11-2 and TRBJ2-6; D remains unclear. V shed 1 base and J shed 0 bases, with 4 bases lying between them. The CDR3 is made up of 15 amino acids. Germline lookup yields CDR1 SGHAT and CDR2 FQNNGV. The CDR3 DNA is TGTGCCAGCAGCTTAGTAGGCTCTGGGGCCAACGTCCTGACTTTC. It specifies CASSLVGSGANVLTF.

The V and J genes are TRBV5-1 and TRBJ1-4; D remains unclear. CDR3 length: 15 residues. Germline V gene data show CDR1 as SGHRS and CDR2 as YFSETQ. The V and J ends lost 5 bases and 5 bases respectively, with 16 bases between them. This chain's CDR3 is CASSSIFQSNEKLFF. Written as DNA, the CDR3 is TGCGCCAGCAGTTCGATATTCCAATCAAATGAAAAACTGTTTTTT.

J is TRBJ2-7 and V is TRBV5-1; TRBD1 agrees at 7 bases. The CDR3 is 14 residues long. J gave up 4 bases and V 3 bases, and 7 bases lay outside the gene matches. Germline values: CDR1 SGHRS, CDR2 YFSETQ. The chain's CDR3 is CASSYTPGQYEQYF. CDR3 in DNA: TGCGCCAGCAGCTATACTCCGGGACAGTACGAGCAGTACTTC.

The chain combines TRBV18 with TRBJ1-1, with 8 bases that match TRBD1. V dropped 3 bases and J dropped 6; count of bases not matched to a gene: 12. Germline CDR1 KGHSH, CDR2 LQKENI. The CDR3 is made up of 16 amino acids. Written as DNA, the CDR3 is TGTGCCAGCTCACCGGCACTGGACAGGGTGTGGGCTGAAGCTTTCTTT. This codes for CASSPALDRVWAEAFF.

This chain joins TRBV20-1 and TRBJ2-5, with 13 positions matching TRBD2. The J segment lost 5 bases and the V segment lost 2 bases, leaving 8 bases of the junction unmatched. Germline lookup yields CDR1 DFQATT and CDR2 SNEGSKA (reference sequence). This CDR3 spans 16 amino acids. CDR3 loop: CSARTSGGGRRETQYF. CDR3 coding DNA: TGCAGTGCTAGAACTAGCGGGGGGGGACGGCGTGAGACCCAGTACTTC.

In this sample, this clonotype turned up a few times. The chain's CDR3 is CASSAGDEQFF. The CDR3 DNA sequence: TGTGCCAGCAGCGCCGGGGATGAGCAGTTCTTC. This chain links TRBV11-1 with TRBJ2-1; a possible D gene is TRBD2 (5 bases). The length of the CDR3 is 11 residues. Trimming left V 5 bases short and J 8 bases short, with 7 bases between. The V gene's germline CDR1 is SGHAT and CDR2 FQDESV (reference sequence).

This sequence joins TRBV20-1 and TRBJ2-7, with TRBD1 identical over 7 bases. Germline V gene lookup returns CDR1 DFQATT and CDR2 SNEGSKA (reference sequence). V lost 6 bases to trimming and J lost 3 bases; unmatched junction nucleotides: 11. The CDR3 has 14 residues. The CDR3 region has the DNA TGCAGTGCCAGTAAATGGGACAGCTACTACGAGCAGTACTTC. This gives the protein CSASKWDSYYEQYF.

This clonotype was observed a handful of times. The V call is TRBV28, the J call TRBJ1-1; 9 bases fit TRBD1. The CDR3 runs to 14 residues. The germline V gene encodes CDR1 MDHEN and CDR2 SYDVKM. Trimming took 2 bases from V and 6 from J; bases not matched to a gene: 4. CDR3: CASSLLQGAAEAFF. The CDR3 nucleotides are TGTGCCAGCAGTTTACTACAGGGGGCCGCTGAAGCTTTCTTT.

This clonotype was picked up many times. The J gene is TRBJ2-3, the V gene TRBV20-1; 8 bases map to TRBD1. There are 15 residues in the CDR3. In germline, CDR1 is DFQATT, CDR2 SNEGSKA (reference sequence). V dropped 3 bases and J dropped 4; count of bases not matched to a gene: 9. CDR3 amino acids: CSARPGTGRSDTQYF. CDR3 in DNA: TGCAGTGCTAGGCCCGGGACAGGAAGGTCAGATACGCAGTATTTT.

This clonotype has a handful of counts. J is TRBJ2-1 and V is TRBV12-3 or TRBV12-4, with a weak D call TRBD2 (5 bases). The CDR3 is 13 residues long. V was shortened by 2 bases and J by 8 bases, with 10 bases between the two germline ends. The CDR3 sequence: CASSLLARDEQFF. The DNA for the CDR3 is TGTGCCAGCAGTTTATTGGCGCGGGATGAGCAGTTCTTC.